This T cell receptor (beta chain) was captured in a study of control samples from healthy donors and cancer patients. The germline V gene encodes CDR1 MGHDK and CDR2 SYGVNS. V lost 1 base and J 2 bases, leaving 5 bases between the germline ends. This CDR3 spans 13 amino acids. The assay was immunoSEQ multiplex PCR, and TCRdb's table has in-frame clones only and misses some. The sample lists about 86,000 clones, roughly 93% seen once, with about 1.5% in the top ten. The chain couples TRBV25-1 to TRBJ1-2, with D possibly matching TRBD1 (5 bases). This TCR was recovered from a woman aged 25 to 39 in good health. The specimen sequenced was blood. CDR3: CASSEWDNYGYTF. For the CDR3, the DNA is TGTGCCAGCAGTGAATGGGACAACTATGGCTACACCTTC.